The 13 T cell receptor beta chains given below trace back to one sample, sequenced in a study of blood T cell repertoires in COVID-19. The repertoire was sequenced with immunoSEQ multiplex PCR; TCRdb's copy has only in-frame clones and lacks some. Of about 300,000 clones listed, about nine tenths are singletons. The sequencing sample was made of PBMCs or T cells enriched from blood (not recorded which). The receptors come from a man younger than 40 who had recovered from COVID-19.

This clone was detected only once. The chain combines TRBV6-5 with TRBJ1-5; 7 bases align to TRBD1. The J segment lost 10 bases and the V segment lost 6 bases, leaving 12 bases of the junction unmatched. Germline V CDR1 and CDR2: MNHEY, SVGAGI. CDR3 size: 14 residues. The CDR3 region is CASSGGGMSGPQHF. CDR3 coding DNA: TGTGCCAGCAGCGGAGGGGGCATGTCAGGTCCCCAGCATTTT.

The CDR3 loop is CASRYVGQGGRAFF. For the CDR3, the DNA is TGCGCCAGCAGATACGTAGGACAGGGGGGCCGAGCTTTCTTT. The chain recombines TRBV5-1 with TRBJ1-1, with 10 bases that match TRBD1. V lost 5 bases and J lost 10; bases outside the gene matches: 11. There are 14 residues in the CDR3. Germline V gene lookup returns CDR1 SGHRS and CDR2 YFSETQ. Filled out from reference TRBV5-1 and TRBJ1-1, the complete variable domain reads KAGVTQTPRYLIKTRGQQVTLSCSPISGHRSVSWYQQTPGQGLQFLFEYFSETQRNKGNFPGRFSGRQFSNSRSEMNVSTLELGDSALYLCASRYVGQGGRAFFGQGTRLTVV.

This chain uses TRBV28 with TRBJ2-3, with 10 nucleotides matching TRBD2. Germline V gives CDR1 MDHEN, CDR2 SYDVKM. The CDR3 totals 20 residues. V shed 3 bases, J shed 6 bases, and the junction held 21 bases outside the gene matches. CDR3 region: CASSFHDFRNSGGLGDTQYF. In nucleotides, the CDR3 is TGTGCCAGCAGTTTCCATGATTTCAGGAATAGCGGGGGGCTGGGGGATACGCAGTATTTT.

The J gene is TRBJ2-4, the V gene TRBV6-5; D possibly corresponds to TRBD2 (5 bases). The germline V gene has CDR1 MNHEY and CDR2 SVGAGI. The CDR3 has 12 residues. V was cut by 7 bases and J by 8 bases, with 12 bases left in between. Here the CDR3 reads CASKVSEDIQYF. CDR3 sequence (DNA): TGTGCCAGCAAGGTCTCGGAGGACATTCAGTACTTC.

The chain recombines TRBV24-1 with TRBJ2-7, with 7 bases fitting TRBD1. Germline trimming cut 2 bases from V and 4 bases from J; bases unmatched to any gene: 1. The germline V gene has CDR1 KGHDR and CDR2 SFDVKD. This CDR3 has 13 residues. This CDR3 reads CATSDWTGYEQYF. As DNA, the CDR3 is TGTGCCACCAGTGATTGGACAGGTTACGAGCAGTACTTC.

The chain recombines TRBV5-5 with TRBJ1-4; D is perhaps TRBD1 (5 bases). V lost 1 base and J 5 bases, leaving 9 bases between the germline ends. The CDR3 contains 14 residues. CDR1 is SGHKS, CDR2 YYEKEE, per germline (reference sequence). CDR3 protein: CASSLRGYNEKLFF. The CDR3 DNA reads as TGTGCCAGCAGCTTGCGGGGGTACAATGAAAAACTGTTTTTT.

As DNA, the CDR3 is TGTGCCAGTAGTATGAGTATAGGGGCATGGGGAGAGACCCAGTACTTC. Translated: CASSMSIGAWGETQYF. The J gene is TRBJ2-5, the V gene TRBV19; possibly TRBD1 for D (5 bases). CDR1 is LNHDA, CDR2 SQIVND, per germline (reference sequence). This CDR3 has 16 amino acids. Trimming pared 3 bases from V and 4 bases from J, leaving 18 bases between.

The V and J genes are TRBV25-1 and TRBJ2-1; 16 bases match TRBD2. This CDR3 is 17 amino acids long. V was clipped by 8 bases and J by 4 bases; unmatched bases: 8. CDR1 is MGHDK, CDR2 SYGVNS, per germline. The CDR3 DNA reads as TGTGCCAGCGCCGGGACTAGCGGGGGGGTGATATACAATGAGCAGTTCTTC. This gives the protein CASAGTSGGVIYNEQFF.

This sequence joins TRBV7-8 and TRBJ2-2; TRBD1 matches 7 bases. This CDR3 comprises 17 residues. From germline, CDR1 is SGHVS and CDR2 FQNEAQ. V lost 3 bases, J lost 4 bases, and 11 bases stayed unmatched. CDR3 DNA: TGTGCCAGCAGCTTCTTGACCGGACAGGCGTTCACCGGGGAGCTGTTTTTT. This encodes CASSFLTGQAFTGELFF.

CDR3: CASSSILGGANTGELFF. The CDR3, as DNA: TGTGCCAGCAGCTCAATACTAGGGGGGGCGAACACCGGGGAGCTGTTTTTT. The gene calls are TRBV7-6 and TRBJ2-2; the D gene is possibly TRBD2 (7 bases). The CDR3 is 17 amino acids. The V gene's germline CDR1 is SGHVS and CDR2 FNYEAQ. Trimming took 4 bases from V and 0 from J, leaving 15 bases between them.

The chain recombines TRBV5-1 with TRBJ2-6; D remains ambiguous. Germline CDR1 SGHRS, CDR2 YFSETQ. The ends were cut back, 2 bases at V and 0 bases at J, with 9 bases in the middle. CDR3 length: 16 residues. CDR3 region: CASSFPATSGANVLTF. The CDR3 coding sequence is TGCGCCAGCAGCTTCCCAGCGACCTCTGGGGCCAACGTCCTGACTTTC.

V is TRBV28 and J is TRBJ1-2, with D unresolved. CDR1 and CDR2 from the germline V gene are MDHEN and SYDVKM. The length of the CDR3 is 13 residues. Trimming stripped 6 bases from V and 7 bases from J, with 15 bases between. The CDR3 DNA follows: TGTGCCAGCAGACGCTCGCTTGGCGGTGGCTACACCTTC. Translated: CASRRSLGGGYTF.

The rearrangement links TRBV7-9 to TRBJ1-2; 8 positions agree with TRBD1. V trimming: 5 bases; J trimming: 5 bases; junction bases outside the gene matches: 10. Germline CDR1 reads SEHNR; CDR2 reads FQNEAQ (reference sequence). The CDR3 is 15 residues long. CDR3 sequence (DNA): TGTGCCAGCAGCCTGACAGGGGATCCTATGTATGGCTACACCTTC. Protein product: CASSLTGDPMYGYTF.